Below are 7 T cell receptor beta chains sequenced from a single sample in a study of T cells expressing NK-cell markers. TCRdb re-called the 5' RACE reads, yielding one record per CDR3 amino acid sequence without DNA. The sample has about 390,000 distinct CDR3 sequences. The sample taken for sequencing was blood T cells: a sorted CD56 or NKG2C T cell subset, CD4+ or CD8+ T cells, or bulk PBMC T cells (not recorded which). Receptor source: a woman aged 45-65 years in good health.

This chain uses TRBV27 with TRBJ1-5; TCRdb's D gene call, TRBD1, goes unchecked for lack of DNA. Germline-derived CDR1 and CDR2 are MNHEY and SMNVEV (reference sequence). The length of the CDR3 is 15 residues. The CDR3 loop is CASSLSGQTNQPQHF.

This chain uses TRBV6-5 with TRBJ2-1; TCRdb selects TRBD1, and the lack of DNA leaves this call unchecked. CDR1 is MNHEY, CDR2 SVGAGI, per germline. The CDR3 spans 15 residues. The CDR3 here is CASRQGNGATNEQFF.

The chain combines TRBV13 with TRBJ2-7; TCRdb proposes TRBD2, but this gene call is untestable without DNA. Germline CDR1 PRHDT, CDR2 FYEKMQ (reference sequence). CDR3 length: 13 amino acids. CDR3 residues: CASSPPTSAEQYF.

The chain is built from TRBV12-3 or TRBV12-4 and TRBJ2-7; TCRdb indicates TRBD1, and absent DNA this call remains unverified. The CDR3 contains 15 residues. The CDR3 sequence: CASSPRDRGAYEQYF.

The J gene is TRBJ2-1, the V gene TRBV7-9; TCRdb calls TRBD1, which cannot be checked without DNA. Germline V CDR1 and CDR2: SEHNR, FQNEAQ (reference sequence). CDR3 length: 13 residues. The CDR3 sequence: CASRGWRGNEQFF.

V and J are TRBV6-1 and TRBJ1-6. Looked up from germline, CDR1 is MNHNS and CDR2 is SASEGT. CDR3 size: 14 residues. CDR3 residues: CASSEGAYNSPLHF.

The chain uses TRBV30 and TRBJ2-1; the TCRdb call, TRBD2, lacks DNA for checking. Germline CDR1 reads GTSNPN; CDR2 reads SVGIG (reference sequence). The CDR3 length is 14 residues. This chain's CDR3 is CACHTSGRRYEQFF.